Presented here are 28 T cell receptor beta chains from one specimen sequenced in a study of shared clonotypes between healthy human individuals (TCRdb year 2020). Libraries were constructed by the immunoSEQ multiplex PCR assay. This immuneACCESS table, as held by TCRdb, lists in-frame sequences with V and J called but not all clones. Of the missing ones, under half trace to an unresolved V gene in checked studies; the others have no known cause. This sample lists around 2.5 million clones; 93% were detected once. The biggest ten clones account for roughly 0.39% of the sample. Material for sequencing was naive CD4+ T cells from PBMCs. Per the publication, the cell subset or site label means: CD45RA+ positively selected. The origin of the receptors is a man aged 18 to 30 in good health. Some clones in this sample may be carry-over from other donors' samples.

V and J are TRBV19 and TRBJ1-2; D unclear. The CDR3 loop spans 13 amino acids. The V end was cut by 5 bases, the J end by 4 bases, with 11 bases between. Germline-derived CDR1 and CDR2 are LNHDA and SQIVND (reference sequence). In nucleotides, the CDR3 is TGTGCCAGTAGTCCCCATCGGTTCTATGGCTACACCTTC. It specifies CASSPHRFYGYTF.

The rearrangement uses TRBV2 and TRBJ2-2, with D hard to call. V lost 5 bases and J lost 6, with 13 bases in between. The CDR3 loop spans 14 amino acids. CDR1 and CDR2 (germline): SNHLY, FYNNEI. The CDR3, as DNA: TGTGCCAGCAGTAAGGCAGGAATGGCCGGGGAGCTGTTTTTT. The encoded protein is CASSKAGMAGELFF.

Written as DNA, the CDR3 is TGTGCCAGCTCACCCCTCTCAGGACAGGGGAGTAACTATGGCTACACCTTC. Its translation is CASSPLSGQGSNYGYTF. V is TRBV18 and J is TRBJ1-2, with 9 bases fitting TRBD1. J lost 1 base, V lost 3 bases, and 9 bases had no gene match. The CDR3 loop spans 17 amino acids. From germline, CDR1 is KGHSH and CDR2 LQKENI.

The rearrangement uses TRBV2 and TRBJ2-2; perhaps D is TRBD1 or TRBD2 (5 bases each). V lost 7 bases to trimming and J lost 4 bases, with 22 bases between them. This CDR3 is 17 amino acids long. Germline CDR1 is SNHLY and CDR2 is FYNNEI. The CDR3 DNA is TGTGCCAGCAATTCCCCAACCGGGACCTCGGGCACCGGGGAGCTGTTTTTT. This translates into CASNSPTGTSGTGELFF.

This clone has a single count. The gene calls are TRBV28 and TRBJ1-1; TRBD1 matches at 9 bases. Unmatched junction bases numbered 8, after V lost 5 bases and J lost 4 bases. The germline V gene encodes CDR1 MDHEN and CDR2 SYDVKM. This CDR3 region has 15 residues. CDR3 DNA: TGTGCCAGCAGTCAACGGGACAGGGAGACCACTGAAGCTTTCTTT. Translated: CASSQRDRETTEAFF.

The chain employs TRBV5-1 and TRBJ1-1; a weak D match, TRBD1 (5 bases). The CDR3 sequence is 15 residues long. Germline CDR1 and CDR2: SGHRS and YFSETQ. V shed 4 bases and J shed 1 base, with 14 bases lying between them. The CDR3 loop is CASSLNGAENTEAFF. The DNA for the CDR3 is TGCGCCAGCAGCCTGAACGGGGCGGAGAACACTGAAGCTTTCTTT. The variable domain in full, completed from reference TRBV5-1 and TRBJ1-1, reads KAGVTQTPRYLIKTRGQQVTLSCSPISGHRSVSWYQQTPGQGLQFLFEYFSETQRNKGNFPGRFSGRQFSNSRSEMNVSTLELGDSALYLCASSLNGAENTEAFFGQGTRLTVV.

The chain carries TRBV7-3 and TRBJ2-2, with 11 bases lining up with TRBD2. The germline V gene encodes CDR1 SGHTA and CDR2 FQGTGA. The V and J ends lost 5 bases and 6 bases, in that order; junction bases with no gene match: 8. The CDR3 has 16 amino acids. The CDR3 loop reads CASSQASGRIAGELFF. As DNA, the CDR3 is TGTGCCAGCAGCCAAGCTAGCGGGAGGATCGCCGGGGAGCTGTTTTTT.

V usage is TRBV25-1 and J usage is TRBJ2-2; no definite D call. This CDR3 contains 17 residues. Germline lookup yields CDR1 MGHDK and CDR2 SYGVNS. The V end was cut by 2 bases, the J end by 5 bases, with 18 bases between. CDR3 in amino acids: CASSETTALPMTGELFF. The CDR3 DNA reads as TGTGCCAGCAGTGAAACTACCGCCCTCCCTATGACCGGGGAGCTGTTTTTT.

The rearrangement links TRBV2 to TRBJ2-7, with 11 bases fitting TRBD2. CDR1 is SNHLY, CDR2 FYNNEI, per germline. Unmatched junction bases numbered 15, after V lost 5 bases and J lost 3 bases. CDR3 length: 18 amino acids. This CDR3 reads CASSPLSSGRLTDYEQYF. The CDR3 nucleotides are TGTGCCAGCAGTCCCCTCTCTAGCGGGAGGCTTACGGACTACGAGCAGTACTTC.

This clone was recorded once. V and J are TRBV6-5 and TRBJ1-2; D unclear. Germline CDR1 MNHEY, CDR2 SVGAGI. V was cut by 2 bases and J by 3 bases, with 7 bases left in between. This CDR3 contains 13 residues. The CDR3 protein is CASSYDGYYGYTF. The CDR3 DNA reads as TGTGCCAGCAGTTACGATGGATACTATGGCTACACCTTC.

V is TRBV6-6 and J is TRBJ2-7; possibly TRBD2 for D (5 bases). This CDR3 is built from 13 residues. V was clipped by 4 bases and J by 3 bases, with 10 bases between them. Per germline, CDR1 MNHNY and CDR2 SVGAGI (reference sequence). CDR3 bases: TGTGCCAGCAGTTCAGGACGGGACTACGAGCAGTACTTC. Translation: CASSSGRDYEQYF.

V and J are TRBV29-1 and TRBJ2-5; D not certain. Trimming left V 3 bases short and J 4 bases short, with 18 bases between. Germline V gives CDR1 SQVTM, CDR2 ANQGSEA. This CDR3 has 15 residues. This CDR3 is CSVESRKGFRETQYF. CDR3 nucleotide sequence: TGCAGCGTTGAGTCTCGCAAGGGTTTTAGAGAGACCCAGTACTTC.

The chain recombines TRBV7-9 with TRBJ2-1, with 7 bases lining up with TRBD2. The length of the CDR3 is 14 residues. Trimming took 4 bases from V and 3 from J; bases not matched to a gene: 3. Per the germline V gene, CDR1 is SEHNR and CDR2 is FQNEAQ (reference sequence). CDR3 DNA sequence: TGTGCCAGCAGCTGGGGGAGGGGCTACAATGAGCAGTTCTTC. As protein: CASSWGRGYNEQFF.

The chain carries TRBV6-5 and TRBJ1-3, with TRBD1 identical over 9 bases. The V and J ends lost 6 bases and 4 bases, in that order; junction bases with no gene match: 7. The CDR3 is made up of 15 amino acids. Germline V gene lookup returns CDR1 MNHEY and CDR2 SVGAGI. The CDR3 nucleotides read TGTGCCAGCAGGGTAAACAGGGGGCTAGGAAACACCATATATTTT. Amino acid sequence: CASRVNRGLGNTIYF.

The chain links TRBV7-3 to TRBJ2-1; possibly TRBD1 or TRBD2 for D (5 bases each). The ends were cut back, 1 base at V and 5 bases at J, with 9 bases in the middle. Germline CDR1 SGHTA, CDR2 FQGTGA. CDR3 length: 14 residues. The CDR3 protein is CASSLIRDHNEQFF. DNA for the CDR3: TGTGCCAGCAGCTTAATCCGGGACCACAATGAGCAGTTCTTC.

The chain links TRBV6-1 to TRBJ2-7, with a possible D match to TRBD2 (7 bases). This CDR3 is 15 amino acids long. The V end was cut by 3 bases, the J end by 3 bases, with 15 bases between. Germline-derived CDR1 and CDR2 are MNHNS and SASEGT. The CDR3 region is CASSDPGGGDYEQYF. CDR3 bases: TGTGCCAGCAGTGACCCGGGGGGCGGTGACTACGAGCAGTACTTC.

CDR3 residues: CASSSAGEVGYTF. CDR3 nucleotides: TGTGCCAGCTCCTCGGCGGGGGAAGTCGGCTACACCTTC. The V gene is TRBV5-4, the J gene TRBJ1-2, with D tentatively TRBD1 (5 bases). The CDR3 loop spans 13 amino acids. V was pared by 7 bases and J by 8 bases, with 18 bases between. Per germline, CDR1 SGHNT and CDR2 YYREEE (reference sequence).

The chain carries TRBV5-1 and TRBJ2-3, with TRBD1 matching 8 bases. This CDR3 spans 14 amino acids. The germline V gene encodes CDR1 SGHRS and CDR2 YFSETQ. J lost 14 bases, V lost 4 bases, and 15 bases had no gene match. The CDR3 spells CASSAGTGPFAGYF. CDR3 DNA: TGCGCCAGCAGCGCCGGGACAGGTCCCTTTGCTGGGTATTTT.

This chain connects TRBV20-1 to TRBJ1-2; D unclear. Trimming took 5 bases from V and 7 from J, leaving 11 bases between them. The germline V gene encodes CDR1 DFQATT and CDR2 SNEGSKA (reference sequence). CDR3 length: 11 amino acids. Here the CDR3 reads CSAYGELGYTF. DNA for the CDR3: TGCAGTGCTTATGGGGAGCTTGGCTACACCTTC.

The chain carries TRBV9 and TRBJ2-1; possible D gene TRBD2, 6 bases. Trimming took 4 bases from V and 0 from J, leaving 17 bases between them. CDR1 and CDR2 (germline): SGDLS, YYNGEE. The CDR3 has 17 residues. The CDR3 is CASSPGSGGSSYNEQFF. The DNA of the CDR3 is TGTGCCAGCAGCCCTGGGAGTGGGGGGAGCTCCTACAATGAGCAGTTCTTC.

The V call is TRBV7-9, the J call TRBJ2-1; 10 nucleotides align to TRBD2. V gave up 5 bases and J gave up 5 bases; unmatched junction bases: 15. The germline gives CDR1 SEHNR, CDR2 FQNEAQ (reference sequence). The CDR3 loop spans 18 amino acids. The CDR3 reads CASSPKTRASGSDNEQFF. The CDR3, as DNA: TGTGCCAGCAGCCCCAAGACCCGGGCTAGCGGGAGTGACAATGAGCAGTTCTTC. The full variable domain, with the rest looked up from reference TRBV7-9 and TRBJ2-1, is DTGVSQNPRHKITKRGQNVTFRCDPISEHNRLYWYRQTLGQGPEFLTYFQNEAQLEKSRLLSDRFSAERPKGSFSTLEIQRTEQGDSAMYLCASSPKTRASGSDNEQFFGPGTRLTVL.

The chain employs TRBV6-5 and TRBJ1-3; 9 bases fit TRBD1. Germline-derived CDR1 and CDR2 are MNHEY and SVGAGI. The J segment lost 5 bases and the V segment lost 5 bases, leaving 7 bases of the junction unmatched. This CDR3 is built from 15 residues. Here the CDR3 DNA reads TGTGCCAGCAGTCCTCCGGGACAGGGAAGAAACACCATATATTTT. The encoded protein is CASSPPGQGRNTIYF.

V gene TRBV28 combines with J gene TRBJ2-3, with TRBD2 matching 10 bases. This CDR3 has 18 amino acids. The germline V gene encodes CDR1 MDHEN and CDR2 SYDVKM. With V trimmed by 3 bases and J by 4 bases, 13 bases remained unmatched. CDR3 DNA sequence: TGTGCCAGCAGTTTGACTAGCGGGTATCCCCCGGGGGCAGATACGCAGTATTTT. Translating it yields CASSLTSGYPPGADTQYF.

This clone was picked up one time. The J gene is TRBJ2-6, the V gene TRBV5-1, with 7 bases that match TRBD2. CDR1 and CDR2 (germline): SGHRS, YFSETQ. Trimming took 2 bases from V and 0 from J; bases not matched to a gene: 5. This CDR3 has 17 amino acids. CDR3 nucleotides: TGCGCCAGCAGCTTAGAGGGAGGGGACTCTGGGGCCAACGTCCTGACTTTC. Residues: CASSLEGGDSGANVLTF.

The rearrangement uses TRBV7-9 and TRBJ2-5; 8 bases fit TRBD1. The length of the CDR3 is 13 residues. The V segment lost 8 bases and the J segment 5 bases; nucleotides outside the gene matches: 7. Germline lookup yields CDR1 SEHNR and CDR2 FQNEAQ (reference sequence). The CDR3 bases are TGTGCCAGCGGGCCAGGGGGCACGGAGACCCAGTACTTC. It specifies CASGPGGTETQYF.

Of note for this clone: The sample holds other DNA sequences that translate to the same CDR3. V usage is TRBV7-9 and J usage is TRBJ2-7; 11 nucleotides agree with TRBD1. Germline CDR1 is SEHNR and CDR2 is FQNEAQ (reference sequence). Trimming cost V 5 bases and J 4 bases; bases outside gene matches: 7. This CDR3 comprises 15 residues. DNA of the CDR3: TGTGCCAGCAGCCTAGGACAGGGGGCTACGTACGAGCAGTACTTC. As protein: CASSLGQGATYEQYF.

The gene calls are TRBV7-2 and TRBJ2-7, with 10 nucleotides matching TRBD2. The ends lost 10 bases at V and 5 bases at J; junction bases unmatched: 11. This CDR3 comprises 14 residues. Germline V gene data show CDR1 as SGHTA and CDR2 as FQGNSA. CDR3 coding DNA: TGTGCCAACGGACCGCTAGCGGGAGCTAACGAGCAGTACTTC. It encodes CANGPLAGANEQYF.

The CDR3 DNA reads TGTGCCAGCAGTCGAGGAGACAGGAGCTATGGCTACACCTTC. It codes for CASSRGDRSYGYTF. V gene TRBV27 combines with J gene TRBJ1-2; D is possibly TRBD1 (6 bases). V was shortened by 5 bases and J by 4 bases, with 14 bases between the two germline ends. In germline, CDR1 is MNHEY, CDR2 SMNVEV (reference sequence). The CDR3 spans 14 residues.